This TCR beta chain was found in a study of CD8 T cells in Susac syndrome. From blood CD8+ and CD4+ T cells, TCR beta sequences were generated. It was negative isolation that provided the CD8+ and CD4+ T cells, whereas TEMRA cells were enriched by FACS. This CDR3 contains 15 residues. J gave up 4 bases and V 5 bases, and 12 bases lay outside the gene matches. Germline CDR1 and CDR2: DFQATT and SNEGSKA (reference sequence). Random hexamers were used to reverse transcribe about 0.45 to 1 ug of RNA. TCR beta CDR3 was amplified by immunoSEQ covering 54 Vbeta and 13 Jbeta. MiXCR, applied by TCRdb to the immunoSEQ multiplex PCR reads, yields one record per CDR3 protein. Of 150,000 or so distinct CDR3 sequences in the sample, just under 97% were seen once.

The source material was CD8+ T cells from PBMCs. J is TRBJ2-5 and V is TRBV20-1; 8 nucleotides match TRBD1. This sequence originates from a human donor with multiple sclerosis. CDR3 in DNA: TGCAGTGCTTCTCCAGGGGGCGCCGGGGCAGAGACCCAGTACTTC. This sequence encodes CSASPGGAGAETQYF.